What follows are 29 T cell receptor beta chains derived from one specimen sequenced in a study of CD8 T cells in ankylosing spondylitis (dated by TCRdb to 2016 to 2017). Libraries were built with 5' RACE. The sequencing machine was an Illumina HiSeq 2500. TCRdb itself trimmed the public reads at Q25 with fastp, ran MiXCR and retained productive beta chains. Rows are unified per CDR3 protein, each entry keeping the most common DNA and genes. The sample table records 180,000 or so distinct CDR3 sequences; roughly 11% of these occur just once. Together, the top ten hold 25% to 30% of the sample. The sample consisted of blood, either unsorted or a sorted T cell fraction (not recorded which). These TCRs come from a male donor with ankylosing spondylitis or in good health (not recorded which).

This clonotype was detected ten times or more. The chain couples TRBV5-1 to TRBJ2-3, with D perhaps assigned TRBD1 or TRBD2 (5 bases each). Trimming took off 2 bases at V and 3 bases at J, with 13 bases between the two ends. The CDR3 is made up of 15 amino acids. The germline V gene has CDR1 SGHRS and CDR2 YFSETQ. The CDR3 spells CASSFSGTRTDTQYF. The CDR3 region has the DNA TGCGCCAGCAGCTTCTCCGGGACCAGAACAGATACGCAGTATTTT.

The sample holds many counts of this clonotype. CDR3 in DNA: TGTGCCAGCAGCCCTACTCCGCTCCAAGAGACCCAGTACTTC. This gives the protein CASSPTPLQETQYF. The chain is built from TRBV5-6 and TRBJ2-5; D is unresolved. The CDR3 runs to 14 residues. V lost 4 bases to trimming and J lost 1 base, with 11 bases between them. Germline CDR1 SGHDT, CDR2 YYEEEE.

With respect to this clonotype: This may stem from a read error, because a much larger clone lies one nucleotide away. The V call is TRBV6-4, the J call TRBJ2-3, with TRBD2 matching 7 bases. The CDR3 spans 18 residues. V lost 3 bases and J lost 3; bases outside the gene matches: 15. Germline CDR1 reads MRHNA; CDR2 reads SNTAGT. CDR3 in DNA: TGTGCCAGCAGTGATTGGCTAGTGGGAGGGCCGTTGACAGATACGCAGTATTTT. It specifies CASSDWLVGGPLTDTQYF.

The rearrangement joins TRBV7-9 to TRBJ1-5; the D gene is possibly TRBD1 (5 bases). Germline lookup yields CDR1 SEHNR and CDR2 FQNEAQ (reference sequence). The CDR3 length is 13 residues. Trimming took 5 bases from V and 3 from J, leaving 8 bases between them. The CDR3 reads CASSTGPNQPQHF. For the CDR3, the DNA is TGTGCCAGCAGCACGGGACCCAATCAGCCCCAGCATTTT.

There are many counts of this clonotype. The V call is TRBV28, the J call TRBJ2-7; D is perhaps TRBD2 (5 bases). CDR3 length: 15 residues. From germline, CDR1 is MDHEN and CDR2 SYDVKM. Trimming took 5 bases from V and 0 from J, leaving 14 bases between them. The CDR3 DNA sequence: TGTGCCAGCAGTCCCGCCGGGGTATCCTCCTACGAGCAGTACTTC. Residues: CASSPAGVSSYEQYF.

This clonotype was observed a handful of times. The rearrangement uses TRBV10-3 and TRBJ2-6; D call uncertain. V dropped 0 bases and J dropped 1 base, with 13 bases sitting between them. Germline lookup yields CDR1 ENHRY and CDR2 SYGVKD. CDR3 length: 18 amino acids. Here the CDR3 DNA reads TGTGCCATCAGTGAGTCCCTGACCCTCCGATCTGGGGCCAACGTCCTGACTTTC. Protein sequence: CAISESLTLRSGANVLTF.

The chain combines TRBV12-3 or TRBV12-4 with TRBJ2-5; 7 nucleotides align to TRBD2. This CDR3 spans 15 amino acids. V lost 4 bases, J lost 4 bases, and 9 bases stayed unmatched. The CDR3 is CASSSAGTPVETQYF. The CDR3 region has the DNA TGTGCCAGCAGTTCAGCGGGAACCCCGGTAGAGACCCAGTACTTC.

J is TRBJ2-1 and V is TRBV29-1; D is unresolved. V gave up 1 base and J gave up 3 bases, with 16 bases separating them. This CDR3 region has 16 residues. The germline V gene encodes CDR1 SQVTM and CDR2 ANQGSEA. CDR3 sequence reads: CSVEGRKGSFYNEQFF. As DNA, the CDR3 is TGCAGCGTTGAAGGTCGAAAGGGATCCTTCTACAATGAGCAGTTCTTC.

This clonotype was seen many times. CDR3 loop: CASTVRGRGISYNSPLHF. CDR3 coding DNA: TGTGCCAGCACCGTTCGGGGCCGCGGAATCTCCTATAATTCACCCCTCCACTTT. The rearrangement links TRBV27 to TRBJ1-6, with TRBD1 as a possible D gene (5 bases). The V and J ends lost 7 bases and 0 bases respectively, with 19 bases between them. Looked up from germline, CDR1 is MNHEY and CDR2 is SMNVEV (reference sequence). CDR3 size: 18 residues.

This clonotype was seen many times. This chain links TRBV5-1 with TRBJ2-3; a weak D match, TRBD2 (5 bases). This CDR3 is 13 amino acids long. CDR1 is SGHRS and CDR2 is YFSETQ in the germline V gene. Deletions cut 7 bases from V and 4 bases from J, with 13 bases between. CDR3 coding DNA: TGCGCCAGCGCGGGCGACGTGGCAGATACGCAGTATTTT. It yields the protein CASAGDVADTQYF.

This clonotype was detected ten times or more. CDR3 sequence (DNA): TGTGCCAGCAGTTTAAACGGAGGGGAAAAACTGTTTTTT. Residues: CASSLNGGEKLFF. The chain is built from TRBV12-3 or TRBV12-4 and TRBJ1-4, with no clear D. The CDR3 runs to 13 residues. Trimming removed 2 bases at V and 8 bases at J, with 9 bases between.

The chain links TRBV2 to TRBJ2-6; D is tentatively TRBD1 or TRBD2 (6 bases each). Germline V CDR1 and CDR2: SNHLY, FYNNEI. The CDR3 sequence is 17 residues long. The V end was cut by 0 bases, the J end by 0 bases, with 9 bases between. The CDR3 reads CASSEAKGGSGANVLTF. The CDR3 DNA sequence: TGTGCCAGCAGTGAAGCAAAGGGGGGCTCTGGGGCCAACGTCCTGACTTTC.

The CDR3 region has the DNA TGCGCCAGCAAACCCAGCGGGAGTTCCGGGGAGCTGTTTTTT. It encodes CASKPSGSSGELFF. V usage is TRBV5-1 and J usage is TRBJ2-2; 8 bases align to TRBD2. Germline CDR1 and CDR2: SGHRS and YFSETQ. J gave up 6 bases and V 6 bases, and 7 bases lay outside the gene matches. There are 14 residues in the CDR3.

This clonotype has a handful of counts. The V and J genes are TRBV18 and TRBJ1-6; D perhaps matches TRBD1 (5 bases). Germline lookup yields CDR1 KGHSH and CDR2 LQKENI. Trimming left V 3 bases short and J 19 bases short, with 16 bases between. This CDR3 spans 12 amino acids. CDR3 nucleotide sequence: TGTGCCAGCTCACCCCAGGGAGTCGGCGTGCACTTT. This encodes CASSPQGVGVHF.

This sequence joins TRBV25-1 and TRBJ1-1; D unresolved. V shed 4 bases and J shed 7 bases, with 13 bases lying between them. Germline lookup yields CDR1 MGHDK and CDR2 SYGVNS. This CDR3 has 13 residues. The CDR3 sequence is CASSALGLLEAFF. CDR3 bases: TGTGCCAGCAGTGCCCTCGGGCTGCTTGAAGCTTTCTTT.

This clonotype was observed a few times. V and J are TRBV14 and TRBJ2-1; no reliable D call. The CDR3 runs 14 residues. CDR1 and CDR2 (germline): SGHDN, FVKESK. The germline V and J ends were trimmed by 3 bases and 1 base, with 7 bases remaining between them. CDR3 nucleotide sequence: TGTGCCAGCAGCCAGGGTATTTCCTACAATGAGCAGTTCTTC. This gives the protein CASSQGISYNEQFF.

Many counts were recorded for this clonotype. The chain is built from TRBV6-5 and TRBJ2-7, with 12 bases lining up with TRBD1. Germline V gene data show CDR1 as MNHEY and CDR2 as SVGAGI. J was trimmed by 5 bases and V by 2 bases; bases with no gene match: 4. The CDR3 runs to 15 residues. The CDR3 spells CASSYDGTGGHEQYF. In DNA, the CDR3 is TGTGCCAGCAGTTACGACGGGACAGGGGGCCACGAGCAGTACTTC.

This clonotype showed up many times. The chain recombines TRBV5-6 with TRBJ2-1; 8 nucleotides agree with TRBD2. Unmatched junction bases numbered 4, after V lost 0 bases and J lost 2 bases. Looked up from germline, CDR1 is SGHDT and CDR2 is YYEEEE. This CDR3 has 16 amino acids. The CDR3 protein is CASSLVVAGPYNEQFF. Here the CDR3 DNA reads TGTGCCAGCAGCTTGGTAGTAGCGGGACCCTACAATGAGCAGTTCTTC. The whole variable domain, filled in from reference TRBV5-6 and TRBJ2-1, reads DAGVTQSPTHLIKTRGQQVTLRCSPKSGHDTVSWYQQALGQGPQFIFQYYEEEERQRGNFPDRFSGHQFPNYSSELNVNALLLGDSALYLCASSLVVAGPYNEQFFGPGTRLTVL.

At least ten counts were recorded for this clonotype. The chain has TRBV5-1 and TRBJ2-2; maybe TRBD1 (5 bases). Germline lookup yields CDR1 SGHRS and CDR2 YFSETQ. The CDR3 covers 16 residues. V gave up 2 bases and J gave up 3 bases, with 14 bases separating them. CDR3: CASSFGQGVDTGELFF. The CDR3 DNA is TGCGCCAGCAGCTTTGGTCAGGGTGTGGACACCGGGGAGCTGTTTTTT.

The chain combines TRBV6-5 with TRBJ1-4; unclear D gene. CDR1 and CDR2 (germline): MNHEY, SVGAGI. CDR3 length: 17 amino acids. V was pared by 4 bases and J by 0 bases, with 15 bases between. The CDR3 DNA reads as TGTGCCAGCAGTTCTCGCGAACGAGCTGCAACTAATGAAAAACTGTTTTTT. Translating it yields CASSSRERAATNEKLFF.

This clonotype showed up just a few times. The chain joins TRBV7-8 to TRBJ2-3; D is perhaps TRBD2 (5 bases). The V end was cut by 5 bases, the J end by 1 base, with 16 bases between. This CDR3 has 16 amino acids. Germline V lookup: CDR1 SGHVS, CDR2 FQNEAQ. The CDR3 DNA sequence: TGTGCCAGCAGCCTATACCACTTGGGAGGCACAGATACGCAGTATTTT. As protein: CASSLYHLGGTDTQYF.

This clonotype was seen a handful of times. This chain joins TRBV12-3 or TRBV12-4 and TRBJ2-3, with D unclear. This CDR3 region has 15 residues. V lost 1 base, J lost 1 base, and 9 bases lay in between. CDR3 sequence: CASSLGDAGTDTQYF. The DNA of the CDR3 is TGTGCCAGCAGTTTAGGGGATGCCGGCACAGATACGCAGTATTTT.

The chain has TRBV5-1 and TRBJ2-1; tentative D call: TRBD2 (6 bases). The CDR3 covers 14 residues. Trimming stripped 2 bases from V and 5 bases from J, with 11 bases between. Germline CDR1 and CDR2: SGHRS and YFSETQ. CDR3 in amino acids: CASSFMTGDNEQFF. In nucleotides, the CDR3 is TGCGCCAGCAGCTTCATGACGGGAGACAATGAGCAGTTCTTC. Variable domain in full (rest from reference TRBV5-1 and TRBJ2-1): KAGVTQTPRYLIKTRGQQVTLSCSPISGHRSVSWYQQTPGQGLQFLFEYFSETQRNKGNFPGRFSGRQFSNSRSEMNVSTLELGDSALYLCASSFMTGDNEQFFGPGTRLTVL.

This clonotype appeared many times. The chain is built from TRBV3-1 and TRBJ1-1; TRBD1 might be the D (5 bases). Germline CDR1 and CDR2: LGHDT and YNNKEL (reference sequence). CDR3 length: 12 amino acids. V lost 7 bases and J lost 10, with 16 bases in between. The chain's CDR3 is CASNQGRSGAFF. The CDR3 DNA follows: TGTGCCAGCAACCAGGGACGTTCGGGAGCTTTCTTT.

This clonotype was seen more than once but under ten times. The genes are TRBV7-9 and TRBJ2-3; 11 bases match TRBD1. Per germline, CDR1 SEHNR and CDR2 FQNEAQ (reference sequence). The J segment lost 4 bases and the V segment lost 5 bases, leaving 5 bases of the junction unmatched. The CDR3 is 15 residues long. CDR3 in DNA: TGTGCCAGCAGCAGAGGGACAGGGGGATCAGATACGCAGTATTTT. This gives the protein CASSRGTGGSDTQYF.

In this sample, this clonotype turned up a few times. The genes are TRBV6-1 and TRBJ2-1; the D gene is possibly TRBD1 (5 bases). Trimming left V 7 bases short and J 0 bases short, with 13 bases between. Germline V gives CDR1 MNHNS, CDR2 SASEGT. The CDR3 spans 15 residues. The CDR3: CASIPTGRSYNEQFF. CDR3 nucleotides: TGTGCCAGCATCCCAACAGGCCGCTCCTACAATGAGCAGTTCTTC.

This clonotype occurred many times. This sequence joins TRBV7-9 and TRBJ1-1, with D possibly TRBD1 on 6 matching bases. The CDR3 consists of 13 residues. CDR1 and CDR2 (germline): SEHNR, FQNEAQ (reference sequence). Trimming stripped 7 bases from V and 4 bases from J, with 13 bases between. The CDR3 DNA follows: TGTGCCAGCATCTCAGAGGGGGTCACTGAAGCTTTCTTT. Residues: CASISEGVTEAFF.

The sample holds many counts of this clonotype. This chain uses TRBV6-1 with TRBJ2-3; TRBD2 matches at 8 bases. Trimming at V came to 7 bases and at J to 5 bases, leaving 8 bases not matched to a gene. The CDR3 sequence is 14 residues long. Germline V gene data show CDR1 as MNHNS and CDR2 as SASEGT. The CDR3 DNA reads TGTGCCAGCATGGATAGCGGGGCGATAGATACGCAGTATTTT. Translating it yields CASMDSGAIDTQYF.

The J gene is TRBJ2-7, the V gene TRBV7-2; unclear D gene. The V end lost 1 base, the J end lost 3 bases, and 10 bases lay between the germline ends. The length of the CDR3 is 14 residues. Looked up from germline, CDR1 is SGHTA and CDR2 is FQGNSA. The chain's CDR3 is CASSLGLLGYEQYF. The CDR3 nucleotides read TGTGCCAGCAGCTTAGGACTGTTGGGCTACGAGCAGTACTTC.